These 5 T cell receptor beta chains share one sample of origin, sequenced in a study of T cells in localized non-small cell lung cancer. Sequencing was performed with immunoSEQ multiplex PCR; in TCRdb, only in-frame clones are kept and a portion is missing. This table has around 12,000 clones, around four fifths appearing once. The starting material was peripheral blood, obtained before any cancer treatment. The origin of the receptors is a male donor older than 55 with stage I lung adenocarcinoma.

The chain employs TRBV18 and TRBJ2-7; maybe TRBD1 (6 bases). This CDR3 is built from 15 residues. Germline values: CDR1 KGHSH, CDR2 LQKENI. Trimming took 0 bases from V and 3 from J, leaving 12 bases between them. The CDR3 coding sequence is TGTGCCAGCTCACCACCGAGGACAGAGAGCTACGAGCAGTACTTC. This translates into CASSPPRTESYEQYF.

This chain uses TRBV4-1 with TRBJ1-1; D possibly corresponds to TRBD1 (6 bases). The CDR3 totals 16 residues. The ends were cut back, 3 bases at V and 5 bases at J, with 19 bases in the middle. Per germline, CDR1 MGHRA and CDR2 YSYEKL. The CDR3 region has the DNA TGCGCCAGCAGCCAGACTCCGGGGGCAAAAGGAACTGAAGCTTTCTTT. Its protein is CASSQTPGAKGTEAFF.

The V gene is TRBV5-6, the J gene TRBJ1-2, with D possibly being TRBD1 (5 bases). Per germline, CDR1 SGHDT and CDR2 YYEEEE. CDR3 length: 15 residues. The V end lost 6 bases, the J end lost 1 base, and 16 bases lay between the germline ends. In nucleotides, the CDR3 is TGTGCCAGCATTCTTATGGGACGGATTAACTATGGCTACACCTTC. It translates to CASILMGRINYGYTF.

V gene TRBV27 combines with J gene TRBJ2-5; the D gene is possibly TRBD2 (5 bases). The V and J ends lost 6 bases and 5 bases respectively, with 25 bases between them. Germline loops: CDR1 MNHEY, CDR2 SMNVEV (reference sequence). The CDR3 extends over 17 amino acids. The CDR3 is CASRDGGRGPVGETQYF. CDR3 nucleotide sequence: TGTGCCAGCAGAGACGGCGGAAGAGGGCCAGTAGGGGAGACCCAGTACTTC.

This clone was observed a single time. V and J are TRBV18 and TRBJ2-2; D is unresolved. Germline loops: CDR1 KGHSH, CDR2 LQKENI. The CDR3 loop spans 13 amino acids. V was cut by 3 bases and J by 7 bases, with 9 bases left in between. The CDR3 coding sequence is TGTGCCAGCTCACCTAGTCGAAGCGGGGAGCTGTTTTTT. Protein product: CASSPSRSGELFF.